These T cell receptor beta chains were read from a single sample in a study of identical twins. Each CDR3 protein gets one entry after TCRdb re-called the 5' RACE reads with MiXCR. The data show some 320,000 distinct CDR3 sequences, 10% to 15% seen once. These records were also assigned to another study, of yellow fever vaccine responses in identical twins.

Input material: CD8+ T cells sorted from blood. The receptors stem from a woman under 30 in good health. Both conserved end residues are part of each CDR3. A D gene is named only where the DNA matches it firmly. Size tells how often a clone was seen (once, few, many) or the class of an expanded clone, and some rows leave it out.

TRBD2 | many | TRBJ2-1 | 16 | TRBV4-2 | TGTGCCAGCAGCCAACCCGAAGTAGCGGGAGCTAATGAGCAGTTCTTC | CASSQPEVAGANEQFF
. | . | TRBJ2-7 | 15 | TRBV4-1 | TGCGCCAGCAGCCAAGAAAAGATCGGGTCCTACGAGCAGTACTTC | CASSQEKIGSYEQYF
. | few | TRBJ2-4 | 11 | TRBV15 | TGTGCCACCAGCATGGAGGGCGGCCAGTACTTC | CATSMEGGQYF
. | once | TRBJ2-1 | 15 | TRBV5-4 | TGTGCCAGCAGCTTGGCTGGAAGCAAATACAATGAGCAGTTCTTC | CASSLAGSKYNEQFF
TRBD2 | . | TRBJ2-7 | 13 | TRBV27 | TGTGCCAGCAGCCTAGCGGGAGGGTCCGAGCAGTACTTC | CASSLAGGSEQYF
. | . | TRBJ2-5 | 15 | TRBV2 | TGTGCCAGTCAACGGGACACGGGATCACAAGAGACCCAGTACTTC | CASQRDTGSQETQYF
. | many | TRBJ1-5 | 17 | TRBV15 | TGTGCCACCAGCAGAGGGTCGACAGAGCTTAGCAATCAGCCCCAGCATTTT | CATSRGSTELSNQPQHF
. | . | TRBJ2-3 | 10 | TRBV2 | TGTGCCAGCAGGGGGGGTACGCAGTATTTT | CASRGGTQYF
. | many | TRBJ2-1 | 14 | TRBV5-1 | TGCGCCAGCAGCATGGGACTTCCCCGCGAAGAGCAGTTCTTC | CASSMGLPREEQFF
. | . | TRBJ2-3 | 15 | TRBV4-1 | TGCGCCAGCAGCGGGTCGGTGACTAGCACAGATACGCAGTATTTT | CASSGSVTSTDTQYF
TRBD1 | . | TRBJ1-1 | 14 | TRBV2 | TGTGCCAGCAGTAGTGGACAGGGGATCACTGAAGCTTTCTTT | CASSSGQGITEAFF
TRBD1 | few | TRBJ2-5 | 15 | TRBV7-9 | TGTGCCAGCAGCATAGGGACAGGGTGGGAGGAGACCCAGTACTTC | CASSIGTGWEETQYF
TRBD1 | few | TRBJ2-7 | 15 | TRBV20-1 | TGCAGTGCTAGAGCAGGGGACAGGGGATCAGGGGAGCAGTACTTC | CSARAGDRGSGEQYF
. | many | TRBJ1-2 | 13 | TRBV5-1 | TGCGCCAGCAGCTACAGGGTAGGCGCTGGCTACACCTTC | CASSYRVGAGYTF
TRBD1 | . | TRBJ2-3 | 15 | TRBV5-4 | TGTGCCAGCAGCTTAGTTGGGACAGGCACAGATACGCAGTATTTT | CASSLVGTGTDTQYF
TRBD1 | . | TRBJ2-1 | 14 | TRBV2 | TGTGCCAGCAGCGGGACTCCAGGGGGCCATGAGCAGTTCTTC | CASSGTPGGHEQFF
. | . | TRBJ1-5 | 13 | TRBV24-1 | TGTGCCACCAGTGATTTCGGATGGCAGCCCCAGCATTTT | CATSDFGWQPQHF
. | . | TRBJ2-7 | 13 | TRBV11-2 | TGTGCCAGCAGCTTAGAGTTCCCCTACGAGCAGTACTTC | CASSLEFPYEQYF
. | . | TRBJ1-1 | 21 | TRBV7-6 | TGTGCCAGCAGCTTAGGTTGGTTGAGACACAGGGTGCAAAACCGGAACACTGAAGCTTTCTTT | CASSLGWLRHRVQNRNTEAFF
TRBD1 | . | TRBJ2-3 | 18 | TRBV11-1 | TGTGCCAGCAGCGGAGAGAAGGGACAGGGGGCGCAAGCAGATACGCAGTATTTT | CASSGEKGQGAQADTQYF
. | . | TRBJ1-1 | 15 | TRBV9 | TGTGCCAGCAGCGTAGTGTTGGGGTGGAGTACTGAAGCTTTCTTT | CASSVVLGWSTEAFF
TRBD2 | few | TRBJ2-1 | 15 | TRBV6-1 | TGTGCCAGCAGTAAACTAGCGGAGCAGTACAATGAGCAGTTCTTC | CASSKLAEQYNEQFF
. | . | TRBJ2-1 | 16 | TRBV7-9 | TGTGCCAGCAACCTCAAAAGCGGCCCCGGGAAGAATGAGCAGTTCTTC | CASNLKSGPGKNEQFF